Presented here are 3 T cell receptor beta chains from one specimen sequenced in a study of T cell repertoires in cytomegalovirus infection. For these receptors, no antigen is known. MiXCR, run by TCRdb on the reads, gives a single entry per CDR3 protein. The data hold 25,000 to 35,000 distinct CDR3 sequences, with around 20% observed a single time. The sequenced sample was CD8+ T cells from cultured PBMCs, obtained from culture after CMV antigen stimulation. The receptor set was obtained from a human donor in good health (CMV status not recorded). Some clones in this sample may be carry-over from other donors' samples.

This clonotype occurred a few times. The CDR3 sequence: CASSGTGAGNTIYF. CDR3 coding DNA: TGTGCCAGCAGCGGGACAGGGGCCGGAAACACCATATATTTT. The rearrangement links TRBV11-2 to TRBJ1-3; 10 nucleotides agree with TRBD1. This CDR3 contains 14 residues. The J segment lost 4 bases and the V segment lost 5 bases, leaving 2 bases of the junction unmatched. CDR1 and CDR2 (germline): SGHAT, FQNNGV.

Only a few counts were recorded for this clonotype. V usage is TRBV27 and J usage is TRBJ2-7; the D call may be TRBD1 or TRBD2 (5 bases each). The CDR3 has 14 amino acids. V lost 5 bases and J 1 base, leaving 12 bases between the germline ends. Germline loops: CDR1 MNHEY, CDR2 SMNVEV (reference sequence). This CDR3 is CASSHRDGSYEQYF. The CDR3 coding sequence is TGTGCCAGCAGTCACCGGGACGGTTCCTACGAGCAGTACTTC.

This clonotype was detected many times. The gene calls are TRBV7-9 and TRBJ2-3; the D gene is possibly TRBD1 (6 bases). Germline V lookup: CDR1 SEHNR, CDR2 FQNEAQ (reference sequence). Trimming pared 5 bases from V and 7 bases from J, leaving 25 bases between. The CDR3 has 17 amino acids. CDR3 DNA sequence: TGTGCCAGCAGCCAGGCTGGGGGCGGAGCTCTGAGTCATACGCAGTATTTT. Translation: CASSQAGGGALSHTQYF.